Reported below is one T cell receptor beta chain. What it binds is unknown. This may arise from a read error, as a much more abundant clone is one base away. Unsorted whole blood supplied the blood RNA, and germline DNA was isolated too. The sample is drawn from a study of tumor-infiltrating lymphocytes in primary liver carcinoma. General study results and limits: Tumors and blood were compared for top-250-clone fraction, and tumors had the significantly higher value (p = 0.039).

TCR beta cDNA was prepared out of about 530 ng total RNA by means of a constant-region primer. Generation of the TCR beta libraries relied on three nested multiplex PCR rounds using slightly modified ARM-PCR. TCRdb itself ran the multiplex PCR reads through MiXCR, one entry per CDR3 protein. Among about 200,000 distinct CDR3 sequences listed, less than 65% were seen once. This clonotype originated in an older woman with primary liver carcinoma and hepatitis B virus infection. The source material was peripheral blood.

The CDR3 reads CRVSLSKKTGELFF. The CDR3 DNA is TGCAGAGTTAGTCTCTCCAAAAAAACCGGGGAGCTGTTTTTT. The chain uses TRBV29-1 and TRBJ2-2; D ambiguous. The CDR3 has 14 residues. From germline, CDR1 is SQVTM and CDR2 ANQGSEA.